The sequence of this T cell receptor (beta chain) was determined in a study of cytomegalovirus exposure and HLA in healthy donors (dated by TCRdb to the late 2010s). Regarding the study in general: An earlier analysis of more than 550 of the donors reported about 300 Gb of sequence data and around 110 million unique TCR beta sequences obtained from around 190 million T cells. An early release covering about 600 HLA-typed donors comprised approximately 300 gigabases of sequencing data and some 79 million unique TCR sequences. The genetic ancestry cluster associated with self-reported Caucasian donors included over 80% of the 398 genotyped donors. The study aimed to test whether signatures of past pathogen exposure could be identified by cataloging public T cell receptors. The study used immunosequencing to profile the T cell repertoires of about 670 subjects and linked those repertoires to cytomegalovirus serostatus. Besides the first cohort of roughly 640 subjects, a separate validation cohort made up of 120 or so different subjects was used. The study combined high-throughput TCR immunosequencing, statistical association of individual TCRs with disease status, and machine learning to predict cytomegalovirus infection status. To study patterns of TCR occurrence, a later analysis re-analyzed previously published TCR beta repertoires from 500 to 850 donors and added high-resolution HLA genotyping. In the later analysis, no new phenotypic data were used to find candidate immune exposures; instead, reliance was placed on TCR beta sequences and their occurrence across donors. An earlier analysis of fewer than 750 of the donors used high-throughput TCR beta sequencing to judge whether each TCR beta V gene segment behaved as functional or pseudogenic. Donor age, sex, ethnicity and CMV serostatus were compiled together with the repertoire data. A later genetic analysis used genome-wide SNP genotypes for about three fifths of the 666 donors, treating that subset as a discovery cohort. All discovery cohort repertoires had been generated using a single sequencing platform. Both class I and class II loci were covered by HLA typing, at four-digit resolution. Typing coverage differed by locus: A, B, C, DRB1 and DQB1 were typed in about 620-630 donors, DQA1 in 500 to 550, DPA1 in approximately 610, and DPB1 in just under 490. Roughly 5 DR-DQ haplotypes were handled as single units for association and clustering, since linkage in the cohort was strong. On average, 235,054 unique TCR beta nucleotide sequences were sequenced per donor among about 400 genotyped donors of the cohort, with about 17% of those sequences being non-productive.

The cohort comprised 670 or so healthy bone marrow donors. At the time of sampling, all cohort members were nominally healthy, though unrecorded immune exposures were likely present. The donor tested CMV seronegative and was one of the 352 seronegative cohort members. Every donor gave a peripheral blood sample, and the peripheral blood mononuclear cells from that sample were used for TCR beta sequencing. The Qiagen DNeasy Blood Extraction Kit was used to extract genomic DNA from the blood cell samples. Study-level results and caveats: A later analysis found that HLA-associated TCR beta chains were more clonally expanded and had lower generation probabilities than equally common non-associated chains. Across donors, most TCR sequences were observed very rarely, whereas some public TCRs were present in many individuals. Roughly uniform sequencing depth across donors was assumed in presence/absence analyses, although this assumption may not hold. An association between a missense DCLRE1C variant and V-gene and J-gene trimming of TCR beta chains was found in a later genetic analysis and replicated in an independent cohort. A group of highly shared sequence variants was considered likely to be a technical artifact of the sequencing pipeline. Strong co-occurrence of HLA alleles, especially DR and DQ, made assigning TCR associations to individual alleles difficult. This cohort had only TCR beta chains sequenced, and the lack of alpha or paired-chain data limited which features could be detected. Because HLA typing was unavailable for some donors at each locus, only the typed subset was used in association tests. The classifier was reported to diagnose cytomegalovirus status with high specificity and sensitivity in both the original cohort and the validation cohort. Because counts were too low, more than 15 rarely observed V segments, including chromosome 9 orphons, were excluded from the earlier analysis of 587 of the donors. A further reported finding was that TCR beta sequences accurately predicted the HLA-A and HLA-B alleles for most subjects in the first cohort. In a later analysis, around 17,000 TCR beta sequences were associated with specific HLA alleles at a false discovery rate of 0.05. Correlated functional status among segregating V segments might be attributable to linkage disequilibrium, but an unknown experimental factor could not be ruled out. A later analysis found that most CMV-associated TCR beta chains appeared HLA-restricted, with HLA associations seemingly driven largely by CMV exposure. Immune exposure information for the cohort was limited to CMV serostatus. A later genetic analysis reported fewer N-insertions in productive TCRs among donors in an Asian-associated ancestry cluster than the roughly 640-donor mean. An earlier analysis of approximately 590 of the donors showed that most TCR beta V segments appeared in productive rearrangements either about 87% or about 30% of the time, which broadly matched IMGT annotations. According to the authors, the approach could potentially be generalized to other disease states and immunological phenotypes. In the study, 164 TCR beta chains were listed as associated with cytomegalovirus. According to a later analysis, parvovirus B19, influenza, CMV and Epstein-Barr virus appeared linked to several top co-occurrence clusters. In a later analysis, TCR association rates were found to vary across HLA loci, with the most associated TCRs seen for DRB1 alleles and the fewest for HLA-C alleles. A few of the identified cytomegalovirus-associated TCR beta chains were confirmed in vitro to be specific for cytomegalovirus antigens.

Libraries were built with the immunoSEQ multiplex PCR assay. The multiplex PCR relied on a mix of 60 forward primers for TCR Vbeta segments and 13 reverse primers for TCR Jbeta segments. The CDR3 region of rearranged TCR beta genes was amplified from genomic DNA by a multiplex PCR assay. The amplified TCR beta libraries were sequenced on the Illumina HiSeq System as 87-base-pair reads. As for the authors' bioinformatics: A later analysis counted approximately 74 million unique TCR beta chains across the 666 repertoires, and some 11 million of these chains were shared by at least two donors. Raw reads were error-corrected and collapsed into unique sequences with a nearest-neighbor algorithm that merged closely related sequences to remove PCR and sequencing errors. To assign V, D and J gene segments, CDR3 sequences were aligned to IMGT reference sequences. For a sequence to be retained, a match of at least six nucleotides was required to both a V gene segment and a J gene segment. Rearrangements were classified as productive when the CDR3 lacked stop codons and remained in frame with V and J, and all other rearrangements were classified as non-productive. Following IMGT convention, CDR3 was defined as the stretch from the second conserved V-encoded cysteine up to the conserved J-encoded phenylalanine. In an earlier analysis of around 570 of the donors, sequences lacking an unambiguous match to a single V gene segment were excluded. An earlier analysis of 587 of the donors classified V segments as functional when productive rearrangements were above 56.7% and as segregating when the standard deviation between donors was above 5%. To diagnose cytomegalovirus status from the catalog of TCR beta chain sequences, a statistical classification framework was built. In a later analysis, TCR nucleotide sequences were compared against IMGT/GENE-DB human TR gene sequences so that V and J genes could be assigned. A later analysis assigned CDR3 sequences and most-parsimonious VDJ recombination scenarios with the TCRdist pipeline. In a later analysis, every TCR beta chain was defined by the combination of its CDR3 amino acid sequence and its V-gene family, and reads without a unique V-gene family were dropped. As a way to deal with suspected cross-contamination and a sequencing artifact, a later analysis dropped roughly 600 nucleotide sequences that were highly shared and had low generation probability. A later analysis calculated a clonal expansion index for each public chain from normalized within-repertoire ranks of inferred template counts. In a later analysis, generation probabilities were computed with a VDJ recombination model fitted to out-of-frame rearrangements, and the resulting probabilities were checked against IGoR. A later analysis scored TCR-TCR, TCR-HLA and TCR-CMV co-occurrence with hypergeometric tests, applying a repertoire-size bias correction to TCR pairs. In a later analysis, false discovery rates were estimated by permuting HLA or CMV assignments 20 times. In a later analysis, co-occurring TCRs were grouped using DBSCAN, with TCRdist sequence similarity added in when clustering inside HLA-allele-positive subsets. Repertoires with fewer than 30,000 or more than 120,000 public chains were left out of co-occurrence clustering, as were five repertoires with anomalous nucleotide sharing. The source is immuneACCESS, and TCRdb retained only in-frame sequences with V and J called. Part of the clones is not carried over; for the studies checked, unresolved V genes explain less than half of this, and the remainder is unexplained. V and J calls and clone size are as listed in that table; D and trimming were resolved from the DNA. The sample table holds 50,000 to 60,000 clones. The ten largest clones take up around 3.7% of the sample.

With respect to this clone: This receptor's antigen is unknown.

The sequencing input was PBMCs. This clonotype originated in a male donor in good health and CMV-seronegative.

The CDR3: CASSPKTRGEADTQYF. The base sequence is TGTGCCAGCAGCCCCAAGACCCGGGGGGAAGCAGATACGCAGTATTTT. The sequence links TRBV4-2 to TRBJ2-3; 7 nucleotides in the junction match TRBD2. Per the germline V gene, LGHNA is the CDR1 and YNFKEQ is the CDR2. The CDR3 runs 16 residues from the cysteine to the phenylalanine. Only the CDR3 DNA stays, 48 bases, in frame from base 1. Trimming accounts for 4 bases at V and 4 bases at J, while the number of junction bases matched to no gene is 11.